This TCR beta chain stems from a study of blood T cells in healthy people across ages. Primers used in a second PCR of roughly 6 to 11 cycles were a sample-barcoded 5' primer and a J-beta primer mix. Samples each returned at least 2.5 million CDR3-containing paired-end reads. TCRdb ran MiXCR on the 5' RACE reads and lists one entry per CDR3 protein. The sample yields about 1.4 million distinct CDR3 sequences, approximately 63% seen once. This CDR3 spans 17 amino acids. V was clipped by 0 bases and J by 2 bases; unmatched bases: 9. Germline CDR1 SQVTM, CDR2 ANQGSEA. The sample was blood. This clonotype originated in a young man in good health. This rearrangement joins TRBV29-1 to TRBJ2-5, with TRBD1 identical over 10 bases. CDR3 sequence (DNA): TGCAGCGTTGAAGATCCGTGGGGGACAGGGGTACAAGAGACCCAGTACTTC. Encoded protein: CSVEDPWGTGVQETQYF.